One sample yielded the 9 T cell receptor beta chains listed below, sequenced in a study of blood T cell repertoires in COVID-19 (TCRdb year 2020). The library was generated by the immunoSEQ multiplex PCR assay. The table comes from immuneACCESS by way of TCRdb, which keeps in-frame sequences with V and J called. Part of the clones is missing from these tables; in studies checked, under half for an unresolved V gene and the rest for unknown reasons. The sample has 240,000 or so clones on record, about 80% of them singletons. Over 1.5% of the sample comes from the top ten. The material sequenced was peripheral blood. The receptor source for this set is a woman over 75 with acute or convalescent COVID-19.

The chain carries TRBV4-1 and TRBJ2-3; the match to TRBD2 covers 13 bases. V gave up 2 bases and J gave up 4 bases; unmatched junction bases: 6. The CDR3 has 17 amino acids. Germline CDR1 reads MGHRA; CDR2 reads YSYEKL. For the CDR3, the DNA is TGCGCCAGCAGCCAATACGGGACTAGCGGGGTGGCAGATACGCAGTATTTT. Protein sequence: CASSQYGTSGVADTQYF.

CDR3 amino acids: CASSSPDPGAGDIQYF. The CDR3 nucleotides are TGTGCCAGCAGCTCCCCGGACCCCGGGGCAGGGGACATTCAGTACTTC. The chain joins TRBV5-4 to TRBJ2-4, with D tentatively TRBD1 (6 bases). Germline V gene data show CDR1 as SGHNT and CDR2 as YYREEE (reference sequence). The V and J ends lost 3 bases and 8 bases respectively, with 21 bases between them. The CDR3 is 16 residues long.

This rearrangement joins TRBV6-5 to TRBJ1-2, with D perhaps matching TRBD1 (5 bases). V was cut by 6 bases and J by 3 bases, with 11 bases left in between. This CDR3 region has 13 residues. CDR1 and CDR2 from the germline V gene are MNHEY and SVGAGI. DNA of the CDR3: TGTGCCAGCAGCAGGGCCAAGGACTATGGCTACACCTTC. Translated: CASSRAKDYGYTF.

J is TRBJ2-3 and V is TRBV9; 9 bases line up with TRBD2. With V trimmed by 5 bases and J by 0 bases, 7 bases remained unmatched. Germline V gene lookup returns CDR1 SGDLS and CDR2 YYNGEE. The CDR3 sequence is 16 residues long. The CDR3 sequence: CASSLAGVSSTDTQYF. The CDR3 DNA is TGTGCCAGCAGTTTAGCGGGGGTCTCTAGCACAGATACGCAGTATTTT.

The V and J genes are TRBV29-1 and TRBJ2-7, with D possibly being TRBD1 (5 bases). Trimming took 3 bases from V and 5 from J, leaving 8 bases between them. Germline V CDR1 and CDR2: SQVTM, ANQGSEA. The CDR3 has 11 residues. The CDR3 coding sequence is TGCAGCGTTGAGGGGCGGAACGAGCAGTACTTC. Amino acid sequence: CSVEGRNEQYF.

The J gene is TRBJ2-7, the V gene TRBV5-8; D not certain. The CDR3 consists of 12 residues. V was cut by 6 bases and J by 0 bases, with 7 bases left in between. From germline, CDR1 is SGHTS and CDR2 YDEGEE. CDR3 bases: TGTGCCAGCAATGCTAACTCCTACGAGCAGTACTTC. As protein: CASNANSYEQYF.

This chain uses TRBV28 with TRBJ1-3; D unclear. Germline lookup yields CDR1 MDHEN and CDR2 SYDVKM. The CDR3 runs to 14 residues. V lost 5 bases and J 2 bases, leaving 10 bases between the germline ends. In nucleotides, the CDR3 is TGTGCCAGCAGTCCCCCGTCGGCTGGAAACACCATATATTTT. Encoded protein: CASSPPSAGNTIYF.

The chain uses TRBV5-6 and TRBJ1-6; 7 bases line up with TRBD1. Germline V lookup: CDR1 SGHDT, CDR2 YYEEEE. J gave up 2 bases and V 4 bases, and 6 bases lay outside the gene matches. This CDR3 spans 16 amino acids. In DNA form, the CDR3 reads TGTGCCAGCAGCCCTCGAGGGGGCACCTATAATTCACCCCTCCACTTT. Translating gives CASSPRGGTYNSPLHF.

The rearrangement uses TRBV24-1 and TRBJ2-4; 8 nucleotides match TRBD2. CDR1 and CDR2 (germline): KGHDR, SFDVKD. The junction had 10 bases not matched to a gene; V was cut back by 11 bases and J by 2 bases. This CDR3 spans 15 amino acids. CDR3 sequence reads: CASSKRENSKNIQYF. CDR3 DNA: TGTGCCAGCTCAAAGCGGGAGAATTCCAAAAACATTCAGTACTTC.